This TCR beta chain was captured in a study of CD8+ T cells in alopecia areata. This clone was counted a single time. cDNA reverse transcribed from extracted RNA served as the sequencing template. Assay: immunoSEQ multiplex PCR; the TCRdb copy retains only in-frame clones and omits some. This repertoire shows about 210,000 clones, around 65% found once; its top ten account for around 3.9%. As for treatment: oral pan-JAK inhibitor, 5-10 mg twice daily. The CDR3 totals 14 residues. After removal of 4 bases from V and 3 bases from J, the junction contained 8 bases not matched to a gene. Germline assignment: CDR1 SQVTM and CDR2 ANQGSEA.

The receptor was derived from a human donor with alopecia areata. The chain carries TRBV29-1 and TRBJ1-1; TRBD1 agrees at 7 bases. Sequencing was performed on CD4+ T cells sorted from blood, taken at week 4, from a patient treated with tofacitinib. This CDR3 is CSVADRASYTEAFF. In DNA, the CDR3 is TGCAGCGTTGCCGACAGGGCATCGTACACTGAAGCTTTCTTT.